The rows below give T cell receptor beta chains drawn from one sample of a study of blood T cell repertoires in COVID-19. Assay used: immunoSEQ multiplex PCR; TCRdb lists only in-frame clones, some missing. The sample shows over 70,000 clones, roughly 79% of them seen only once. The sequenced sample was peripheral blood. Source of these receptors: an elderly woman with acute or convalescent COVID-19. The CDR3 runs from the conserved cysteine through the conserved F or W. D genes are given only for firm matches. The size entry is marked missing in some rows and otherwise reads once, few, many or a size class.

J: TRBJ2-3; V: TRBV7-2; D: TRBD2; size: .; DNA: TGTGCCAGCACCCCCAGCGGGAGAAGAACAGATACGCAGTATTTT; CDR3: CASTPSGRRTDTQYF
J: TRBJ1-1; V: TRBV5-1; D: .; size: .; DNA: TGCGCCAGCAGCTTGGTCCAGGGATCAAGCACTGAAGCTTTCTTT; CDR3: CASSLVQGSSTEAFF
J: TRBJ2-6; V: TRBV11-2; D: .; size: .; DNA: TGTGCCAGCACCCTGGGGCACTCTGGGGCCAACGTCCTGACTTTC; CDR3: CASTLGHSGANVLTF
J: TRBJ2-1; V: TRBV5-1; D: TRBD2; size: medium-sized; DNA: TGCGCCAGCAGCCGCTCTAGCGGGGGGACCAATGAGCAGTTCTTC; CDR3: CASSRSSGGTNEQFF
J: TRBJ1-2; V: TRBV28; D: TRBD1; size: .; DNA: TGTGCCAGCAGTTCATGGGGGACAGGGGCAGTTAACTATGGCTACACCTTC; CDR3: CASSSWGTGAVNYGYTF
J: TRBJ1-5; V: TRBV28; D: .; size: few; DNA: TGTGCCAGCAGTTTTATCCAGGGAAATCAGCCCCAGCATTTT; CDR3: CASSFIQGNQPQHF
J: TRBJ2-2; V: TRBV9; D: .; size: .; DNA: TGTGCCAGCAGCGTAGGCGGGGGCGCGGGCGGGGAGCTGTTTTTT; CDR3: CASSVGGGAGGELFF
J: TRBJ1-1; V: TRBV5-1; D: TRBD1; size: once; DNA: TGCGCCAGCAGCCGGTCAGGGGGGAACACTGAAGCTTTCTTT; CDR3: CASSRSGGNTEAFF
J: TRBJ1-4; V: TRBV30; D: .; size: .; DNA: TGTGCCTGGAGCAGAGACATTAATGAAAAACTGTTTTTT; CDR3: CAWSRDINEKLFF
J: TRBJ1-1; V: TRBV3-1/TRBV3-2; D: .; size: .; DNA: TGTGCCAGCAGCCCCTCCACAGGCTTCACTGAAGCTTTCTTT; CDR3: CASSPSTGFTEAFF
J: TRBJ2-5; V: TRBV29-1; D: TRBD2; size: .; DNA: TGCAGCGTCTCCGGGACTAGCGGGGAGACCCAGTACTTC; CDR3: CSVSGTSGETQYF
J: TRBJ1-5; V: TRBV5-4; D: TRBD1; size: .; DNA: TGTGCCAGCAGCTCAGGGGGAGGTAATCAGCCCCAGCATTTT; CDR3: CASSSGGGNQPQHF
J: TRBJ2-3; V: TRBV5-1; D: TRBD2; size: few; DNA: TGCGCCAGCAGCTCCTATTTGACTAGCGGGGGGCAGACAGATACGCAGTATTTT; CDR3: CASSSYLTSGGQTDTQYF
J: TRBJ1-2; V: TRBV29-1; D: .; size: medium-sized; DNA: TGCAGCATACAGCGGGAGTATATCGATGGCTACACCTTC; CDR3: CSIQREYIDGYTF
J: TRBJ2-5; V: TRBV5-6; D: TRBD2; size: .; DNA: TGTGCCAGCAGCCCGGGACTAGCGGGGGAGACCCAGTACTTC; CDR3: CASSPGLAGETQYF
J: TRBJ1-6; V: TRBV6-5; D: .; size: .; DNA: TGTGCCAGCAGGGTCGAGGGGGTGGTGAATTCACCCCTCCACTTT; CDR3: CASRVEGVVNSPLHF
J: TRBJ1-1; V: TRBV7-8; D: TRBD1; size: .; DNA: TGTGCCAGCAGCTCGTGGACAGGGGGTTACACTGAAGCTTTCTTT; CDR3: CASSSWTGGYTEAFF
J: TRBJ1-1; V: TRBV18; D: TRBD1; size: .; DNA: TGTGCCAGCTCACCCCCGGGACAGAGAGTGAACACTGAAGCTTTCTTT; CDR3: CASSPPGQRVNTEAFF
J: TRBJ2-7; V: TRBV14; D: TRBD1; size: .; DNA: TGTGCCAGCAGCCTAAGGGGACAGGGATGGCGCGAGCAGTACTTC; CDR3: CASSLRGQGWREQYF
J: TRBJ2-1; V: TRBV4-3; D: TRBD2; size: .; DNA: TGCGCCAGCAGCGGTAGCGGGGGGGCCTCGGGTGAGCAGTTCTTC; CDR3: CASSGSGGASGEQFF
J: TRBJ2-7; V: TRBV5-1; D: .; size: .; DNA: TGCGCCAGCAGCCCCCGTCAGGGCTCCTACGAGCAGTACTTC; CDR3: CASSPRQGSYEQYF
J: TRBJ2-3; V: TRBV6-2/TRBV6-3; D: .; size: .; DNA: TGTGCCAGCAGTTACCAGATTGATACGCAGTATTTT; CDR3: CASSYQIDTQYF
J: TRBJ1-5; V: TRBV30; D: .; size: .; DNA: TGTGCCTGGAGGGGTCAGGGTCGAAATCAGCCCCAGCATTTT; CDR3: CAWRGQGRNQPQHF
J: TRBJ1-2; V: TRBV7-9; D: .; size: .; DNA: TGTGCCAGCAGCTTAATTGGCGGGTATGGCTACACCTTC; CDR3: CASSLIGGYGYTF
J: TRBJ1-1; V: TRBV28; D: TRBD1; size: .; DNA: TGTGCCAGCGGGCGATCCGGGACAGGGGACACTGAAGCTTTCTTT; CDR3: CASGRSGTGDTEAFF
J: TRBJ2-7; V: TRBV5-3; D: .; size: .; DNA: TGTGCCAGAAGCTTGGGTAGAACTCAAGAGCAGTACTTC; CDR3: CARSLGRTQEQYF
J: TRBJ2-7; V: TRBV6-2/TRBV6-3; D: TRBD2; size: few; DNA: TGTGCCAGCAGCCCAGGGACTCCGGGGGGGGAGCAGTACTTC; CDR3: CASSPGTPGGEQYF
J: TRBJ1-1; V: TRBV11-2; D: .; size: .; DNA: TGTGCCAGCAGACTCCTTTCGAACACTGAAGCTTTCTTT; CDR3: CASRLLSNTEAFF
J: TRBJ1-1; V: TRBV27; D: .; size: few; DNA: TGTGCCAGCAGTCCCGGACGGAGACCGGGGACTGAAGCTTTCTTT; CDR3: CASSPGRRPGTEAFF
J: TRBJ1-3; V: TRBV19; D: .; size: .; DNA: TGTGCCAGTAGTACGGGCAGGGGCTCTGGAAACACCATATATTTT; CDR3: CASSTGRGSGNTIYF
J: TRBJ2-1; V: TRBV10-3; D: TRBD1; size: .; DNA: TGTGCCATCACTCGGACAGGGCACAATGAGCAGTTCTTC; CDR3: CAITRTGHNEQFF
J: TRBJ1-4; V: TRBV15; D: .; size: .; DNA: TGTGCCACCAGCACTGACACGACAGGCCTTAATGAAAAACTGTTTTTT; CDR3: CATSTDTTGLNEKLFF
J: TRBJ1-4; V: TRBV30; D: .; size: .; DNA: TGTGCCTGGAGGTCCCATTCGGCGGTGCATAAACTGTTTTTT; CDR3: CAWRSHSAVHKLFF
J: TRBJ1-1; V: TRBV6-5; D: TRBD1; size: .; DNA: TGTGCCAGCAGTTTTACAGGGGGGAACACTGAAGCTTTCTTT; CDR3: CASSFTGGNTEAFF
J: TRBJ2-1; V: TRBV5-5; D: TRBD2; size: .; DNA: TGTGCCAGCAGCTCCGGACTAGCGGAGTTCAATGAGCAGTTCTTC; CDR3: CASSSGLAEFNEQFF
J: TRBJ2-1; V: TRBV4-1; D: .; size: .; DNA: TGCGCCAGCAGCCAAGATCGAGGTGGTGAGCAGTTCTTC; CDR3: CASSQDRGGEQFF
J: TRBJ2-7; V: TRBV30; D: TRBD2; size: .; DNA: TGTGCCTGGAGTGTCGGTGGGACGGGAGGCTACGAGCAGTACTTC; CDR3: CAWSVGGTGGYEQYF
J: TRBJ1-1; V: TRBV2; D: .; size: .; DNA: TGTGCCAGCAGTCGGTCAGAGGTGAACACTGAAGCTTTCTTT; CDR3: CASSRSEVNTEAFF
J: TRBJ2-7; V: TRBV6-2/TRBV6-3; D: .; size: .; DNA: TGTGCCAGCACCCCGCCCAGAGGAACAGGGTGGGCCTACGAGCAGTACTTC; CDR3: CASTPPRGTGWAYEQYF
J: TRBJ1-6; V: TRBV27; D: TRBD1; size: .; DNA: TGTGCCAGCAGTGTAGGGACAGGGACCACCAATTCACCCCTCCACTTT; CDR3: CASSVGTGTTNSPLHF
J: TRBJ1-1; V: TRBV7-2; D: .; size: once; DNA: TGTGCCAGCAGCTCACAGCTGAACACTGAAGCTTTCTTT; CDR3: CASSSQLNTEAFF
J: TRBJ2-1; V: TRBV5-1; D: TRBD2; size: .; DNA: TGCGCCAGCAGCCCGACTAGCGGCTCCTACAATGAGCAGTTCTTC; CDR3: CASSPTSGSYNEQFF
J: TRBJ1-1; V: TRBV5-4; D: TRBD1; size: many; DNA: TGTGCCAGCAGCGGCTCAGAGGGGGCGAACACTGAAGCTTTCTTT; CDR3: CASSGSEGANTEAFF
J: TRBJ2-7; V: TRBV6-5; D: .; size: .; DNA: TGTGCCAACTGCCTCCTCCTAGTGGAGCAGTACTTC; CDR3: CANCLLLVEQYF
J: TRBJ2-2; V: TRBV2; D: .; size: .; DNA: TGTGCCAGCAGAGTGACGGACTGGGACACCGGGGAGCTGTTTTTT; CDR3: CASRVTDWDTGELFF
J: TRBJ2-2; V: TRBV7-9; D: .; size: .; DNA: TGTGCCACCGGAAGACTCACCGGGGAGCTGTTTTTT; CDR3: CATGRLTGELFF
J: TRBJ2-5; V: TRBV18; D: TRBD2; size: .; DNA: TGTGCCAGCTCACCGTCCAGCGGGAAAGAGACCCAGTACTTC; CDR3: CASSPSSGKETQYF
J: TRBJ2-5; V: TRBV9; D: TRBD2; size: .; DNA: TGTGCCAGCAGCTCATCCGGGACTAGCGGACCTGTCATGGAGACCCAGTACTTC; CDR3: CASSSSGTSGPVMETQYF
J: TRBJ1-2; V: TRBV4-2; D: .; size: .; DNA: TGTGCCAGCAGCCAAGATCTCGACAGACCTTCTCCAGGCTACACCTTC; CDR3: CASSQDLDRPSPGYTF
J: TRBJ2-7; V: TRBV19; D: .; size: .; DNA: TGTGCCAGTACGTGGGCTTCCTACGAGCAGTACTTC; CDR3: CASTWASYEQYF
J: TRBJ1-2; V: TRBV7-2; D: .; size: .; DNA: TGTGCCAGCAGCTTAGGCCCGAGGGGCTACACCTTC; CDR3: CASSLGPRGYTF
J: TRBJ2-5; V: TRBV27; D: TRBD1; size: .; DNA: TGTGCCAGCAGTTTAAGGGGGCCGGAGACCCAGTACTTC; CDR3: CASSLRGPETQYF
J: TRBJ2-3; V: TRBV7-2; D: TRBD1; size: .; DNA: TGTGCCAGCAGCTCACAGGGGGCCGCGACAGATACGCAGTATTTT; CDR3: CASSSQGAATDTQYF